This is a list of T cell receptor beta chains from one sample in a study of T cells of healthy individuals. TCRdb ran MiXCR on the 5' RACE reads and lists one entry per CDR3 protein. Altogether nearly 100,000 distinct CDR3 sequences are present, roughly a sixth being singletons, with the ten largest covering over 5%. The receptors here all came from a human donor in good health. Both conserved end residues are part of each CDR3. The D gene is left open where the match is weak. Not every row has a clone size; where given, it reads once, few, many or a size class.

j_call v_call d_call clone_size cdr3_nt cdr3_aa
TRBJ2-3 TRBV20-1 NA few TGCAGTGGAAGGGTGTCGGGCACAGATACGCAGTATTTT CSGRVSGTDTQYF
TRBJ2-1 TRBV6-5 NA many TGTGCCTCCTCCAATACCGCGGGGGCTCGGCCGGTGAATGAGCAGTTCTTC CASSNTAGARPVNEQFF
TRBJ1-5 TRBV7-2 TRBD1 few TGTGCCAGCAGCTTAGCCCCAGGGGGAGGCAATCAGCCCCAGCATTTT CASSLAPGGGNQPQHF
TRBJ1-6 TRBV10-2 TRBD1 NA TGCGCCAGCAGTGAAGGGGCCGGGACAGGGAAGGGGGTAAATTCACCCCTCCACTTT CASSEGAGTGKGVNSPLHF
TRBJ2-5 TRBV4-2 TRBD2 few TGTGCCAGCAGCCAAGACAGGGCGGGGGGGCCATATGAGACCCAGTACTTC CASSQDRAGGPYETQYF
TRBJ2-5 TRBV7-8 TRBD1 many TGTGCCAGCAGCTTACTAACAGGGGGCCTACAAGAGACCCAGTACTTC CASSLLTGGLQETQYF
TRBJ2-7 TRBV12-5 TRBD1 NA TGTGCTAGTGGTTTGCCTGGACAGGGTACCTACGAGCAGTACTTC CASGLPGQGTYEQYF
TRBJ1-5 TRBV28 NA few TGTGCCAGCAGTTTGGGCCCCATCAATCAGCCCCAGCATTTT CASSLGPINQPQHF
TRBJ2-5 TRBV7-2 TRBD1 NA TGTGCCAGCAGCTTTTACAGGGGAGAGACCCAGTACTTC CASSFYRGETQYF
TRBJ2-1 TRBV11-2 TRBD2 NA TGTGCCAGCAGCTTAATGACTAGCGGGGGATACAATGAGCAGTTCTTC CASSLMTSGGYNEQFF
TRBJ2-7 TRBV14 NA NA TGTGCCAGCAGCCGGACGGACTACGAGCAGTACTTC CASSRTDYEQYF
TRBJ2-7 TRBV11-2 TRBD2 few TGTGCCAGCAGCTCGATAAAGGGGAGGGCCGAGCAGTACTTC CASSSIKGRAEQYF
TRBJ2-5 TRBV5-6 NA NA TGTGCCAGCAGCTTATGGACACCACTCCTAGAAGAGACCCAGTACTTC CASSLWTPLLEETQYF
TRBJ2-3 TRBV2 NA many TGTGCCAGGACAAATTCGGGACGGCGAAGGGGGGGCCCAGATACGCAGTATTTT CARTNSGRRRGGPDTQYF
TRBJ1-1 TRBV29-1 NA few TGCAGCGCCCACAAGAACACTGAAGCTTTCTTT CSAHKNTEAFF
TRBJ2-5 TRBV4-3 NA many TGCGCCAGCAGCCAAGTCCCCGCGGAGACCCAGTACTTC CASSQVPAETQYF
TRBJ2-2 TRBV29-1 TRBD2 many TGCAGCGTTAGACTAGCGGGAGCGAACGGGGAGCTGTTTTTT CSVRLAGANGELFF
TRBJ2-1 TRBV20-1 NA NA TGCAGTGCTTACCACCCCCTAGCGGAGCAGTTCTTC CSAYHPLAEQFF
TRBJ2-5 TRBV20-1 NA NA TGCAGTGCTCAGGGTGGGCAGGGGACCCAGTACTTC CSAQGGQGTQYF
TRBJ2-7 TRBV6-6 NA many TGTGCCAGCAGTTACTTTTCAGGGAACGAGCAGTACTTC CASSYFSGNEQYF
TRBJ2-7 TRBV20-1 TRBD1 many TGCAGTGCTTCAGAGGGGGCTATGTACGAGCAGTACTTC CSASEGAMYEQYF
TRBJ2-7 TRBV28 NA many TGTGCCAGCAGTGAGTCCGTGGAGCAGTACTTC CASSESVEQYF
TRBJ1-2 TRBV7-9 TRBD1 many TGTGCCAGCAGCACGAGTCTCACAGGGGGCTATGGCTACACCTTC CASSTSLTGGYGYTF
TRBJ2-5 TRBV28 TRBD1 many TGTGCCAGCAGTTACAGGGGTTCGCAAGAGACCCAGTACTTC CASSYRGSQETQYF
TRBJ1-1 TRBV29-1 NA many TGCAGCGTTGTACTTACAGGTGAAGCTTTCTTT CSVVLTGEAFF
TRBJ2-7 TRBV10-2 NA few TGCGCCAGCAGTGATGGGACTGGAGGAGTCGAGCAGTACTTC CASSDGTGGVEQYF
TRBJ1-1 TRBV20-1 NA NA TGCAGCGCCCTCAGGGGGAACACTGAAGCTTTCTTT CSALRGNTEAFF
TRBJ2-3 TRBV20-1 NA few TGCAGTGCCCACAGGGTAGATACGCAGTATTTT CSAHRVDTQYF
TRBJ1-5 TRBV20-1 NA few TGCAGTGCTAGAGATCGGAATCAGCCCCAGCATTTT CSARDRNQPQHF
TRBJ2-3 TRBV29-1 TRBD2 many TGCAGCGTTGAAGGACATCAGGGCGGGGAGGGTACAGATACGCAGTATTTT CSVEGHQGGEGTDTQYF
TRBJ2-5 TRBV6-2/TRBV6-3 NA few TGTGCCAGCAGGAGGCCGGGGAGGGAGACCCAGTACTTC CASRRPGRETQYF
TRBJ2-3 TRBV7-9 NA NA TGTGCCAGCAGCCCAGGACAGTCCGTGTGGACAGATACGCAGTATTTT CASSPGQSVWTDTQYF